One sample yielded the 11 T cell receptor beta chains listed below, sequenced in a study of T cell changes during pregnancy in multiple sclerosis. Some clones are missing from TCRdb's copy, which holds only in-frame ones; the method was immunoSEQ multiplex PCR. The sample holds about 71,000 clones, more than 80% seen once. The sequences come from peripheral blood, collected in the third trimester of pregnancy. These TCRs come from a female donor with multiple sclerosis, enrolled in a pregnancy study.

This chain joins TRBV7-6 and TRBJ1-3; D is unresolved. CDR1 SGHVS and CDR2 FNYEAQ come from the germline V gene. The CDR3 has 14 amino acids. Trimming pared 2 bases from V and 0 bases from J, leaving 5 bases between. The CDR3 DNA sequence: TGTGCCAGCAGCTTATCAGGCTCTGGAAACACCATATATTTT. Protein sequence: CASSLSGSGNTIYF.

The chain uses TRBV7-2 and TRBJ2-1; 11 nucleotides agree with TRBD2. CDR3 length: 16 residues. CDR1 and CDR2 from the germline V gene are SGHTA and FQGNSA. V was pared by 5 bases and J by 3 bases, with 6 bases of the junction left unmatched. The CDR3 loop is CASSVGTSGFYNEQFF. CDR3 nucleotide sequence: TGTGCCAGCAGCGTCGGGACTAGCGGTTTCTACAATGAGCAGTTCTTC.

This chain links TRBV30 with TRBJ2-7, with a possible D match to TRBD1 (6 bases). The CDR3 is 12 amino acids. Trimming pared 5 bases from V and 5 bases from J, leaving 13 bases between. CDR1 is GTSNPN and CDR2 is SVGIG in the germline V gene (reference sequence). CDR3 nucleotides: TGTGCCTGGGGAACAGGGATCCACGAGCAGTACTTC. Protein: CAWGTGIHEQYF.

The chain couples TRBV4-3 to TRBJ2-7, with TRBD2 matching 13 bases. This CDR3 contains 15 residues. V was clipped by 5 bases and J by 3 bases; unmatched bases: 4. CDR1 is LGHNA and CDR2 is YSLEER in the germline V gene. Here the CDR3 reads CASSYRTSGSYEQYF. CDR3 DNA sequence: TGCGCCAGCAGCTACCGGACTAGCGGGAGCTACGAGCAGTACTTC.

This CDR3 reads CASSRWGGEAFF. CDR3 DNA sequence: TGTGCCAGCAGTAGGTGGGGGGGTGAAGCTTTCTTT. The V call is TRBV28, the J call TRBJ1-1; a weak D match, TRBD1 (5 bases). CDR1 and CDR2 from the germline V gene are MDHEN and SYDVKM. V lost 5 bases and J 7 bases, leaving 11 bases between the germline ends. The CDR3 has 12 amino acids.

The V call is TRBV6-4, the J call TRBJ2-1, with 7 bases matching TRBD2. The germline gives CDR1 MRHNA, CDR2 SNTAGT. The CDR3 totals 13 residues. V was clipped by 6 bases and J by 5 bases; unmatched bases: 4. For the CDR3, the DNA is TGTGCCAGCAGCTGGGGACTACACAATGAGCAGTTCTTC. Translation gives CASSWGLHNEQFF.

The V gene is TRBV6-4, the J gene TRBJ2-2; TRBD2 might be the D (6 bases). The CDR3 is made up of 14 amino acids. Germline loops: CDR1 MRHNA, CDR2 SNTAGT. The ends were cut back, 7 bases at V and 6 bases at J, with 15 bases in the middle. The CDR3 bases are TGTGCCAGCACACTAGCTCCATCAGCCGGGGAGCTGTTTTTT. Its translation is CASTLAPSAGELFF.

V usage is TRBV19 and J usage is TRBJ2-7; possible D gene TRBD2, 5 bases. The ends were cut back, 3 bases at V and 1 base at J, with 7 bases in the middle. The CDR3 is 13 residues long. Germline-derived CDR1 and CDR2 are LNHDA and SQIVND (reference sequence). The CDR3 is CASSIPGSYEQYF. CDR3 nucleotides: TGTGCCAGTAGTATCCCGGGGTCCTACGAGCAGTACTTC.

The chain employs TRBV9 and TRBJ1-4; D remains ambiguous. V lost 0 bases, J lost 2 bases, and 17 bases lay in between. The CDR3 consists of 18 residues. Germline V gives CDR1 SGDLS, CDR2 YYNGEE. This CDR3 reads CASSVGTEGVGTNEKLFF. The DNA for the CDR3 is TGTGCCAGCAGCGTAGGGACGGAGGGCGTCGGCACTAATGAAAAACTGTTTTTT.

The V gene is TRBV4-1, the J gene TRBJ1-5; TRBD1 is a possible D gene (5 bases). This CDR3 region has 18 residues. Trimming removed 4 bases from V and 3 bases from J, with 22 bases in between. Germline lookup yields CDR1 MGHRA and CDR2 YSYEKL. The CDR3: CASSPFPQTGSDNQPQHF. CDR3 sequence (DNA): TGCGCCAGCAGCCCCTTCCCTCAAACAGGTTCCGACAATCAGCCCCAGCATTTT.

For the CDR3, the DNA is TGTGCCACCAAGGGGCAGGACAACTATGGCTACACCTTC. Amino acid sequence: CATKGQDNYGYTF. The gene calls are TRBV19 and TRBJ1-2; tentative D call: TRBD1 (5 bases). This CDR3 spans 13 amino acids. V gave up 10 bases and J gave up 2 bases, with 14 bases separating them. Germline V gives CDR1 LNHDA, CDR2 SQIVND (reference sequence).